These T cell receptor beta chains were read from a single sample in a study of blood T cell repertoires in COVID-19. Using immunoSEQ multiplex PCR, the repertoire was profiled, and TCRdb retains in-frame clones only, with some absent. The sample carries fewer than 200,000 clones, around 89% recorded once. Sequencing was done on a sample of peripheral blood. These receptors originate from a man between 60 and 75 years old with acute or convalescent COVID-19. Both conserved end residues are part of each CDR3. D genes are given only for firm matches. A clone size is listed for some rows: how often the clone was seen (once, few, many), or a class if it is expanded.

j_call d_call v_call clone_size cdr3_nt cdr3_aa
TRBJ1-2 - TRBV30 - TGTGCCTGGAGTGTCGAACAACGATCTAACTATGGCTACACCTTC CAWSVEQRSNYGYTF
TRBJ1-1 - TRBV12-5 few TGTGCTAGTGGTGGGGTGGCGGGAACTGAAGCTTTCTTT CASGGVAGTEAFF
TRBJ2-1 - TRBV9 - TGTGCCAGCAGTGAAGACAGGAACAATGAGCAGTTCTTC CASSEDRNNEQFF
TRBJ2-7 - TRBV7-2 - TGTGCCAGCAGCTCCCGACACTCGGAGCAGTACTTC CASSSRHSEQYF
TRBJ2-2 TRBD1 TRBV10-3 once TGTGCCATCAGTAAGGGACAGGGGGACACCGGGGAGCTGTTTTTT CAISKGQGDTGELFF
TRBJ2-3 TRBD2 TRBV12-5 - TGTGCTAGTGGTCCAGCGGGAACTAGCACAGATACGCAGTATTTT CASGPAGTSTDTQYF
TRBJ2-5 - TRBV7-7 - TGTGCCAGCAGCGCCGGAGGGCCTACTATGAAAGAGACCCAGTACTTC CASSAGGPTMKETQYF
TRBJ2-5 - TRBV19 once TGTGCCAGTAGGTATCAAGAGACCCAGTACTTC CASRYQETQYF
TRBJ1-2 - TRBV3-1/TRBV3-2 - TGTGCCAGCAGTTCTAGGATGCACGGCTACACCTTC CASSSRMHGYTF
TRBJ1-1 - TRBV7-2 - TGTGCCAGCAGCGCAGACGGGGGGGTTACGAACACTGAAGCTTTCTTT CASSADGGVTNTEAFF
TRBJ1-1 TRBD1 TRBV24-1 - TGTGCCACCAGTGACCACCGACAGGGTAGGACTGAAGCTTTCTTT CATSDHRQGRTEAFF
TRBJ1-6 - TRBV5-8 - TGTGCCAGCAGCTTGGGAGACCTCCACTTT CASSLGDLHF
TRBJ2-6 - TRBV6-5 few TGTGCCAGCAGTCTAGAATCTGGGGCCAACGTCCTGACTTTC CASSLESGANVLTF
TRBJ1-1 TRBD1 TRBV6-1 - TGTGCCAGCAGTGAAAACGGGTGGACAGGGGGCAATACTGAAGCTTTCTTT CASSENGWTGGNTEAFF
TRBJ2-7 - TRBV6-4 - TGTGCCAGCAGTGACTCAGTCCGGGTCAGGGCCAACGAGCAGTACTTC CASSDSVRVRANEQYF
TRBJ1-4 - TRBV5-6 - TGTGCCAGCAGCCAATCGAGGACCCGCCGGGGTGAAAAACTGTTTTTT CASSQSRTRRGEKLFF
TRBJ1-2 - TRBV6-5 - TGTGCCAGCAGCGCAGTGGACTATGGCTACACCTTC CASSAVDYGYTF
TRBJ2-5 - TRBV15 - TGTGCCACCAGCACCGCCGGTTGGGAGACCCAGTACTTC CATSTAGWETQYF
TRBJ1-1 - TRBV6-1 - TGTGCCAGCAGTGAAGGGCAGGTTCGGACTGAAGCTTTCTTT CASSEGQVRTEAFF
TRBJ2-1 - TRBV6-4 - TGTGCCAGCAGTGCAAGCCTTAGCCTTTTTCCCAATGAGCAGTTCTTC CASSASLSLFPNEQFF
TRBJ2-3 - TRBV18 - TGTGCCAGCTCACATGGAGTCTCAGATACGCAGTATTTT CASSHGVSDTQYF
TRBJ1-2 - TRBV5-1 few TGCGCCAGCAGCTTGGATGGGGGGTCTGGCTACACCTTC CASSLDGGSGYTF
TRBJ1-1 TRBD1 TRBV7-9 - TGTGCCAGCAGCTTTCTTCGGGCAGGGGGGACTGAAGCTTTCTTT CASSFLRAGGTEAFF
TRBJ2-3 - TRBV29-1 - TGCAGCGTTGCCGGGAGTCCCGATACGCAGTATTTT CSVAGSPDTQYF
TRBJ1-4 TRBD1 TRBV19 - TGTGCCAGTAGTATGTACCCCGGGACAGGGGATGAAAAACTGTTTTTT CASSMYPGTGDEKLFF
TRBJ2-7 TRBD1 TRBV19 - TGTGCCAGTACCCGGACAGGGAGCTCCTACGAGCAGTACTTC CASTRTGSSYEQYF
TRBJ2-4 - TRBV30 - TGTGCCTGGAGTGTACAAGGCCGCGGCATTCAGTACTTC CAWSVQGRGIQYF
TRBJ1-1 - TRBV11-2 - TGTGCCAGCAGCCGGGCACAGGGCATGAACACTGAAGCTTTCTTT CASSRAQGMNTEAFF
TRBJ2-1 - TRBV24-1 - TGTGCCACCAGTGATTTTGGGACTGGATACAATGAGCAGTTCTTC CATSDFGTGYNEQFF
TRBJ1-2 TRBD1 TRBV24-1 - TGTGCCACCAGTGATGATGGACAGGGTTTAGTTAGCTACACCTTC CATSDDGQGLVSYTF
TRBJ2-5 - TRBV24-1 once TGTGCCACCAGTGACCGCAGGGATGGGGAAGAGACCCAGTACTTC CATSDRRDGEETQYF
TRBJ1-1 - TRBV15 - TGTGCCACCAGCAGAGAGGGACACTCGAACACTGAAGCTTTCTTT CATSREGHSNTEAFF
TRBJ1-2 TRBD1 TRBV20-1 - TGCAGTGCTAGTCAGGGGGAGGCCAACTATGGCTACACCTTC CSASQGEANYGYTF
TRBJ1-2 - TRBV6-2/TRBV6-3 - TGTGCCAGCAGTTACTCAGCCTCCGCGGGCTATGGCTACACCTTC CASSYSASAGYGYTF
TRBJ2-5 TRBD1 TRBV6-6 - TGTGCCAGCAGTCTCCCGACAGGGGGTGATCAAGAGACCCAGTACTTC CASSLPTGGDQETQYF
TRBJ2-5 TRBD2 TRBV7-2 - TGTGCCAGCAGCCTTCGTGCTAGCGGGAGGGTGAAGACCCAGTACTTC CASSLRASGRVKTQYF
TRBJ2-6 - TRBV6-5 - TGTGCCAGCAGTCCGACAGGATCTGGGGCCAACGTCCTGACTTTC CASSPTGSGANVLTF
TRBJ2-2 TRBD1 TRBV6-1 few TGTGCCAGCAGTGAAGCAATGGGACAGGGGATGGGCAACACCGGGGAGCTGTTTTTT CASSEAMGQGMGNTGELFF
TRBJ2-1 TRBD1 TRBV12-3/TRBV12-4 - TGTGCCAACATGATACAGGGGAGCAATGAGCAGTTCTTC CANMIQGSNEQFF
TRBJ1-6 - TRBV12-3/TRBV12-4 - TGTGCCAGCAGGCGCTCCTACTCATCACCCCTCCACTTT CASRRSYSSPLHF
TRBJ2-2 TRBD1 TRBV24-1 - TGTGCCACCAGTGACCCCGGGACAGCGCATACCGGGGAGCTGTTTTTT CATSDPGTAHTGELFF
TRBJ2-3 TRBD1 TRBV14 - TGTGCCAGCAGCCACTTACTCAGGGGGCGGACAGATACGCAGTATTTT CASSHLLRGRTDTQYF
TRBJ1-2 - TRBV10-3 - TGTGCCATCAGTGACGTAGGGGAGGGCTATGGCTACACCTTC CAISDVGEGYGYTF
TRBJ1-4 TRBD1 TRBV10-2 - TGCGCCAGCAGTAGCAGGGGGGATGAAAAACTGTTTTTT CASSSRGDEKLFF
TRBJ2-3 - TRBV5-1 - TGCGCCAGCAGGCCTCGAGGACTCCCTCCTAGCACAGATACGCAGTATTTT CASRPRGLPPSTDTQYF
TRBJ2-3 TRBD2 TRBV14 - TGTGCCAGCAGCCAACCTACAGCGGGGCACAGCACAGATACGCAGTATTTT CASSQPTAGHSTDTQYF
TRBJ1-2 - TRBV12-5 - TGTGCTAGCGCCCGGGACACCTATGGCTACACCTTC CASARDTYGYTF
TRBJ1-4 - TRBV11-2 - TGTGCCAGCAGCCGCGGATCAGGGAATGAAAAACTGTTTTTT CASSRGSGNEKLFF